Below are 5 T cell receptor beta chains sequenced from a single sample in a study of response to subunit inactivated influenza vaccine. TCRdb reprocessed the RT-PCR reads with MiXCR, giving one entry per CDR3 protein. This table holds 250,000 to 350,000 distinct CDR3 sequences, 20% to 25% found once. This material consisted of PBMCs from blood, taken approximately 22 months after vaccination. The origin of the receptors is a man between 50 and 69 years old who received an inactivated influenza vaccine.

There are a few counts of this clonotype. The chain uses TRBV20-1 and TRBJ1-2, with no clear D. In germline, CDR1 is DFQATT, CDR2 SNEGSKA (reference sequence). Trimming left V 7 bases short and J 3 bases short, with 6 bases between. The CDR3 spans 10 residues. The CDR3 nucleotides read TGCAGTGTCCATGACTATGGCTACACCTTC. Translating it yields CSVHDYGYTF.

This clonotype was counted between two and nine times. The genes are TRBV5-5 and TRBJ1-1, with D possibly matching TRBD1 (6 bases). V lost 4 bases, J lost 1 base, and 14 bases lay in between. CDR3 size: 15 residues. Germline assignment: CDR1 SGHKS and CDR2 YYEKEE (reference sequence). The CDR3 here is CASSQGHLANTEAFF. The CDR3 coding sequence is TGTGCCAGCAGCCAGGGACACCTTGCGAACACTGAAGCTTTCTTT.

This clonotype was detected only once. This chain links TRBV2 with TRBJ2-7; the D gene could be TRBD1 or TRBD2 (5 bases each). This CDR3 is 16 amino acids long. The V gene's germline CDR1 is SNHLY and CDR2 FYNNEI. The V gene lost 1 base and the J gene lost 2 bases, with 15 bases spanning the gap. The CDR3 DNA sequence: TGTGCCAGCAGTGAAGTAAGGGGACGCGGAGCCTACGAGCAGTACTTC. Its translation: CASSEVRGRGAYEQYF.

CDR3 residues: CASSRDTRSDTQYF. The CDR3 DNA sequence: TGTGCCAGCTCGCGGGACACGAGATCAGATACGCAGTATTTT. The chain combines TRBV18 with TRBJ2-3; either TRBD1 or TRBD2 may fit D (6 bases each). The length of the CDR3 is 14 residues. Trimming took 6 bases from V and 4 from J, leaving 14 bases between them. Germline V lookup: CDR1 KGHSH, CDR2 LQKENI.

This clonotype was detected a few times. The chain combines TRBV5-5 with TRBJ1-1; D is ambiguous. V was shortened by 4 bases and J by 0 bases, with 7 bases between the two germline ends. Germline V lookup: CDR1 SGHKS, CDR2 YYEKEE (reference sequence). The CDR3 consists of 13 residues. The CDR3 bases are TGTGCCAGCAGCCCATTCTTGAACACTGAAGCTTTCTTT. Translating gives CASSPFLNTEAFF.